This entry features one T cell receptor (beta chain) sequence. The antigen is unknown. The sample comes from a study of T cells in Graves' hyperthyroidism and ophthalmopathy. Whole-study findings and limits: Median prediction lead before ophthalmopathy onset was 6.5 to 7 months with the model. Through a model of 13 V-J features, ophthalmopathy was separated from stable hyperthyroidism.

Fresh peripheral blood, 10 ml, yielded the PBMCs. The CDR3 regions of TCR beta were amplified from RNA transcripts. In the first-round RT-PCR of the TCR CDR3, the HTBI primer set was used. TCRdb ran MiXCR on the multiplex PCR reads and lists one entry per CDR3 protein. The data hold 550,000 to 800,000 distinct CDR3 sequences, with 16% observed a single time. The germline V and J ends were trimmed by 6 bases and 2 bases, with 9 bases remaining between them. This CDR3 spans 12 amino acids. Germline V CDR1 and CDR2: DFQATT, SNEGSKA (reference sequence). Sequencing was performed on blood. This chain links TRBV20-1 with TRBJ2-3; D not certain. The clonotype originates from a man younger than 30 with Graves' hyperthyroidism. The CDR3 DNA follows: TGCAGTGCCCCCTCGGACACAGATACGCAGTATTTT. As protein: CSAPSDTDTQYF.